These 30 T cell receptor beta chains originate from one sample sequenced in a study of shared clonotypes between healthy human individuals. Profiled with immunoSEQ multiplex PCR; TCRdb holds only in-frame clones, not every one. Found here are around 750,000 clones, roughly 70% of them singletons; the top ten hold over 1.5%. The sample comprised memory CD4+ T cells sorted from blood. The subset is: CD45RA-negative fraction. Source of these receptors: a woman aged 30 to 39 in good health.

The chain links TRBV30 to TRBJ1-2, with D uncertain. The CDR3 sequence is 12 residues long. Germline V CDR1 and CDR2: GTSNPN, SVGIG (reference sequence). Between the trimmed V and J ends, which lost 0 bases and 7 bases, there was a span of 9 bases. CDR3 in amino acids: CAWSVHEGGYTF. CDR3 coding DNA: TGTGCCTGGAGTGTTCACGAAGGTGGCTACACCTTC. The whole variable domain, remainder taken from reference TRBV30 and TRBJ1-2, is SQTIHQWPATLVQPVGSPLSLECTVEGTSNPNLYWYRQAAGRGLQLLFYSVGIGQISSEVPQNLSASRPQDRQFILSSKKLLLSDSGFYLCAWSVHEGGYTFGSGTRLTVV.

The rearrangement joins TRBV6-5 to TRBJ2-5, with 7 bases matching TRBD2. The germline V gene encodes CDR1 MNHEY and CDR2 SVGAGI. The CDR3 extends over 15 amino acids. V shed 2 bases and J 6 bases; nucleotides not matched to a gene: 9. In nucleotides, the CDR3 is TGTGCCAGCAGTTACAGGTGGGAGGGCACGAAGACCCAGTACTTC. This sequence encodes CASSYRWEGTKTQYF.

This clone was detected many times. V and J are TRBV7-2 and TRBJ1-5; TRBD1 is a possible D gene (6 bases). Trimming stripped 5 bases from V and 6 bases from J, with 23 bases between. Germline CDR1 and CDR2: SGHTA and FQGNSA. This CDR3 has 17 amino acids. The CDR3 DNA reads as TGTGCCAGCAGCATAGGCCTTAGAGGGGGGAGAGGTCAGCCCCAGCATTTT. This translates into CASSIGLRGGRGQPQHF.

This clone turned up a few times. The chain is built from TRBV5-5 and TRBJ1-3; weak D call: TRBD1 (5 bases). The CDR3 has 14 residues. CDR1 is SGHKS, CDR2 YYEKEE, per germline (reference sequence). V was pared by 4 bases and J by 2 bases, with 10 bases between. The CDR3 sequence is CASSLWGAGNTIYF. The CDR3 DNA follows: TGTGCCAGCAGCCTCTGGGGGGCTGGAAACACCATATATTTT.

This chain uses TRBV5-8 with TRBJ1-1; no reliable D call. This CDR3 comprises 13 residues. Germline CDR1 is SGHTS and CDR2 is YDEGEE. Trimming left V 4 bases short and J 1 base short, with 8 bases between. DNA of the CDR3: TGTGCCAGCAGCACCCAGCCGAACACTGAAGCTTTCTTT. It is translated as CASSTQPNTEAFF.

V usage is TRBV7-9 and J usage is TRBJ2-1, with 7 bases aligning to TRBD2. Germline-derived CDR1 and CDR2 are SEHNR and FQNEAQ (reference sequence). With 3 bases clipped from V and 8 bases from J, the junction kept 7 bases outside the gene matches. The CDR3 runs 14 residues. CDR3 loop: CASSLLREDHEQFF. In DNA, the CDR3 is TGTGCCAGCAGCTTGTTACGGGAGGATCATGAGCAGTTCTTC.

Here the CDR3 DNA reads TGTGCCAGCAGCCCCCCTTCAAGGTTGCTGTCCGGGGAGCTGTTTTTT. Protein product: CASSPPSRLLSGELFF. The V gene is TRBV28, the J gene TRBJ2-2; D is unresolved. Trimming removed 6 bases from V and 6 bases from J, with 20 bases in between. The CDR3 is 16 amino acids. Germline V gene sequence: CDR1 MDHEN, CDR2 SYDVKM.

V gene TRBV5-1 combines with J gene TRBJ2-7, with 8 bases lining up with TRBD1. The V gene's germline CDR1 is SGHRS and CDR2 YFSETQ. The CDR3 totals 16 residues. J gave up 5 bases and V 2 bases, and 12 bases lay outside the gene matches. The CDR3: CASSLPGTGVVDEQYF. CDR3 in DNA: TGCGCCAGCAGCTTACCCGGGACAGGCGTCGTTGACGAGCAGTACTTC.

This clone was detected only a few times. This chain's CDR3 is CASSDRTSGRALKEQYF. The CDR3 DNA is TGTGCCAGCAGTGACCGGACTAGCGGGAGGGCCTTGAAAGAGCAGTACTTC. The chain is built from TRBV6-4 and TRBJ2-7, with 15 bases aligning to TRBD2. The V and J ends lost 2 bases and 7 bases, in that order; junction bases with no gene match: 9. Germline V gene data show CDR1 as MRHNA and CDR2 as SNTAGT. The CDR3 is 17 residues long.

This clone occurred a few times. The V and J genes are TRBV25-1 and TRBJ2-7; 8 nucleotides align to TRBD1. The J segment lost 2 bases and the V segment lost 4 bases, leaving 7 bases of the junction unmatched. The CDR3 runs 15 residues. CDR1 and CDR2 from the germline V gene are MGHDK and SYGVNS. CDR3 coding DNA: TGTGCCAGCAGTGGGCCGGGACAGGCTCCCTACGAGCAGTACTTC. Residues: CASSGPGQAPYEQYF.

This rearrangement joins TRBV6-1 to TRBJ2-5; TRBD2 matches at 12 bases. Germline CDR1 reads MNHNS; CDR2 reads SASEGT. Unmatched junction bases numbered 6, after V lost 11 bases and J lost 2 bases. This CDR3 is 14 amino acids long. In nucleotides, the CDR3 is TGTGCCTCAAGGACTAGCGGGGCACAAGAGACCCAGTACTTC. This gives the protein CASRTSGAQETQYF.

The chain links TRBV2 to TRBJ2-1; tentative D call: TRBD2 (6 bases). V was trimmed by 5 bases and J by 6 bases, leaving 17 bases between them. From germline, CDR1 is SNHLY and CDR2 FYNNEI. The CDR3 is 15 residues long. The CDR3 loop reads CASSWDWTLSNEQFF. The CDR3 coding sequence is TGTGCCAGCAGTTGGGACTGGACCCTCAGCAATGAGCAGTTCTTC.

CDR3: CASSPGDNEQFF. Here the CDR3 DNA reads TGTGCCAGCTCTCCAGGGGACAATGAGCAGTTCTTC. V and J are TRBV18 and TRBJ2-1, with a tentative D call TRBD1 (6 bases). Germline V gene lookup returns CDR1 KGHSH and CDR2 LQKENI. The CDR3 loop spans 12 amino acids. Trimming pared 6 bases from V and 5 bases from J, leaving 8 bases between.

J is TRBJ2-1 and V is TRBV5-4; 12 bases fit TRBD2. V lost 5 bases to trimming and J lost 4 bases; unmatched junction nucleotides: 7. Per germline, CDR1 SGHNT and CDR2 YYREEE (reference sequence). This CDR3 spans 16 amino acids. This chain's CDR3 is CASRPELAGGYNEQFF. The DNA of the CDR3 is TGTGCCAGCAGACCAGAACTAGCGGGAGGTTACAATGAGCAGTTCTTC.

This rearrangement joins TRBV7-8 to TRBJ2-3; 13 positions agree with TRBD2. Germline V gene data show CDR1 as SGHVS and CDR2 as FQNEAQ. Trimming at V came to 5 bases and at J to 7 bases, leaving 12 bases not matched to a gene. The CDR3 spans 17 residues. The CDR3 coding sequence is TGTGCCAGCAGCCTCCTGGCGGTCGGGACTAGCGGGAATACGCAGTATTTT. Encoded protein: CASSLLAVGTSGNTQYF.

This clone was detected once. The gene calls are TRBV28 and TRBJ1-1; perhaps TRBD1 as D (6 bases). Between the trimmed V and J ends, which lost 6 bases and 7 bases, there was a span of 15 bases. The germline gives CDR1 MDHEN, CDR2 SYDVKM. The CDR3 consists of 13 residues. The CDR3 region has the DNA TGTGCCAGCAGGGAACAGGGTTCGGGTGAAGCTTTCTTT. As protein: CASREQGSGEAFF.

This clone was observed once. The V and J genes are TRBV9 and TRBJ2-1; TRBD2 matches at 8 bases. J lost 5 bases, V lost 3 bases, and 7 bases had no gene match. CDR3 length: 15 amino acids. Germline assignment: CDR1 SGDLS and CDR2 YYNGEE. For the CDR3, the DNA is TGTGCCAGCAGCGCCGGGACTAGTGTTAACAATGAGCAGTTCTTC. This gives the protein CASSAGTSVNNEQFF.

The chain uses TRBV5-4 and TRBJ1-3; D call uncertain. This CDR3 contains 15 residues. Per germline, CDR1 SGHNT and CDR2 YYREEE (reference sequence). V lost 4 bases, J lost 1 base, and 12 bases lay in between. The CDR3 loop reads CASSPGWGSGNTIYF. CDR3 nucleotide sequence: TGTGCCAGCAGCCCCGGTTGGGGATCTGGAAACACCATATATTTT.

The V call is TRBV15, the J call TRBJ2-1; 8 bases align to TRBD1. This CDR3 has 15 residues. The V gene end was trimmed by 2 bases and the J gene end by 7 bases; junction bases not matched to a gene: 7. Germline CDR1 reads LNHNV; CDR2 reads YYDKDF (reference sequence). CDR3 residues: CATSRRDRLGNEQFF. In DNA, the CDR3 is TGTGCCACCAGCAGACGGGACAGGCTGGGGAATGAGCAGTTCTTC. Full variable domain (remainder filled in from reference TRBV15 and TRBJ2-1): DAMVIQNPRYQVTQFGKPVTLSCSQTLNHNVMYWYQQKSSQAPKLLFHYYDKDFNNEADTPDNFQSRRPNTSFCFLDIRSPGLGDTAMYLCATSRRDRLGNEQFFGPGTRLTVL.

This clone has at least ten counts. This rearrangement joins TRBV5-1 to TRBJ2-1; TRBD2 matches at 11 bases. There are 15 residues in the CDR3. Germline V gives CDR1 SGHRS, CDR2 YFSETQ. V trimming: 2 bases; J trimming: 7 bases; junction bases outside the gene matches: 5. CDR3 loop: CASSFLSGRGNEQFF. CDR3 nucleotides: TGCGCCAGCAGCTTCCTTAGCGGGAGGGGGAATGAGCAGTTCTTC.

This clone has a handful of counts. This rearrangement joins TRBV28 to TRBJ2-3, with 9 nucleotides matching TRBD2. V shed 4 bases, J shed 4 bases, and the junction held 12 bases outside the gene matches. The CDR3 is made up of 17 amino acids. Per germline, CDR1 MDHEN and CDR2 SYDVKM. This CDR3 reads CASSSLRGRAFADTQYF. The DNA of the CDR3 is TGTGCCAGCAGTTCCCTTCGCGGGAGGGCCTTCGCAGATACGCAGTATTTT.

This sequence joins TRBV5-1 and TRBJ2-7; 7 positions agree with TRBD1. The V and J ends lost 6 bases and 6 bases, in that order; junction bases with no gene match: 15. This CDR3 spans 15 amino acids. Germline CDR1 and CDR2: SGHRS and YFSETQ. CDR3 DNA: TGCGCCAGCAAACCGACAGGGATTACGAATCGCGAGCAGTACTTC. Protein: CASKPTGITNREQYF.

The J gene is TRBJ2-5, the V gene TRBV19; 14 bases are shared with TRBD2. This CDR3 is 19 amino acids long. V trimming: 6 bases; J trimming: 2 bases; junction bases outside the gene matches: 14. CDR1 LNHDA and CDR2 SQIVND come from the germline V gene (reference sequence). The CDR3 sequence is CASSGLAGGLFSEQETQYF. In DNA, the CDR3 is TGTGCCAGTAGCGGACTAGCGGGAGGTCTTTTCTCGGAACAAGAGACCCAGTACTTC.

V gene TRBV29-1 combines with J gene TRBJ2-7, with D hard to call. CDR3 length equals 11 residues. The ends were cut back, 1 base at V and 4 bases at J, with 5 bases in the middle. Per germline, CDR1 SQVTM and CDR2 ANQGSEA. Here the CDR3 reads CSVEVGYEQYF. The CDR3 nucleotides read TGCAGCGTTGAAGTTGGGTACGAGCAGTACTTC.

J is TRBJ2-2 and V is TRBV5-1; tentatively, D is TRBD1 (5 bases). Trimming took 2 bases from V and 1 from J, leaving 12 bases between them. The CDR3 length is 16 residues. Germline assignment: CDR1 SGHRS and CDR2 YFSETQ. CDR3 sequence reads: CASSLSGALNTGELFF. CDR3 DNA sequence: TGCGCCAGCAGCTTATCTGGGGCATTGAACACCGGGGAGCTGTTTTTT.

The rearrangement links TRBV9 to TRBJ1-1; unclear D gene. There are 14 residues in the CDR3. Deletions cut 0 bases from V and 2 bases from J, with 8 bases between. Germline V lookup: CDR1 SGDLS, CDR2 YYNGEE. This CDR3 is CASSVVEGNTEAFF. In nucleotides, the CDR3 is TGTGCCAGCAGCGTAGTGGAGGGAAACACTGAAGCTTTCTTT.

This clone appeared once. This chain connects TRBV9 to TRBJ1-2; tentative D call: TRBD1 (5 bases). This CDR3 contains 15 residues. Trimming cost V 2 bases and J 3 bases, with 14 bases left between them. Germline V gene data show CDR1 as SGDLS and CDR2 as YYNGEE. The CDR3 sequence is CASSVEPGLDYGYTF. The CDR3 nucleotides are TGTGCCAGCAGCGTTGAACCGGGACTCGACTATGGCTACACCTTC.

With respect to this clone: Germline is not matched at one junction end, which may reflect a read error. V gene TRBV5-4 combines with J gene TRBJ2-2; D not resolved. Germline-derived CDR1 and CDR2 are SGHNT and YYREEE (reference sequence). This CDR3 region has 13 residues. The DNA for the CDR3 is TGTGCCAGCAGCTTTCAGGTCACCAGGGAGCTGTTTTTT. Translating gives CASSFQVTRELFF.

This chain uses TRBV19 with TRBJ2-6; maybe TRBD1 (5 bases). Germline CDR1 reads LNHDA; CDR2 reads SQIVND (reference sequence). V was trimmed by 8 bases and J by 2 bases, leaving 7 bases between them. This CDR3 has 13 amino acids. This chain's CDR3 is CASSTAGANVLTF. CDR3 nucleotide sequence: TGTGCCAGTTCGACAGCTGGGGCCAACGTCCTGACTTTC.

V and J are TRBV4-1 and TRBJ2-2, with 13 bases aligning to TRBD2. Per the germline V gene, CDR1 is MGHRA and CDR2 is YSYEKL. The junction had 6 bases not matched to a gene; V was cut back by 1 base and J by 4 bases. This CDR3 is 18 amino acids long. CDR3 region: CASSQATSGRAITGELFF. The CDR3 nucleotides are TGCGCCAGCAGCCAAGCCACTAGCGGGAGGGCCATCACCGGGGAGCTGTTTTTT.